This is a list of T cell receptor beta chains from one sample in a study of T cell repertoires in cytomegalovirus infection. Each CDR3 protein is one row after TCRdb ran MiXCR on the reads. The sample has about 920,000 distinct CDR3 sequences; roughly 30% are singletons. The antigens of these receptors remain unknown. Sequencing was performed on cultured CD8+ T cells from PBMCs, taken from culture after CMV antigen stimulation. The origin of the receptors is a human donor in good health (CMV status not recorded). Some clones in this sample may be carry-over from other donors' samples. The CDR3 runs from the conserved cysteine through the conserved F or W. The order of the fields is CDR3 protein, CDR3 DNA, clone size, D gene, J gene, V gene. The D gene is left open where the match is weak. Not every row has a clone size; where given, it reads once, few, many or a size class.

CDR3aa: CANSLGAWTSTGELFF; CDR3nt: TGTGCCAACAGCTTAGGAGCGTGGACGAGCACCGGGGAGCTGTTTTTT; abundance: -; d_gene: -; j_gene: TRBJ2-2; v_gene: TRBV7-3
CDR3aa: CASRVTSGGRNTWELFF; CDR3nt: TGTGCCAGTAGAGTAACTAGCGGGGGTCGGAACACCTGGGAGCTGTTTTTT; abundance: -; d_gene: TRBD2; j_gene: TRBJ2-2; v_gene: TRBV19
CDR3aa: CASSPGRGPGNTIYF; CDR3nt: TGTGCCAGCAGCCCAGGGAGGGGACCAGGAAACACCATATATTTT; abundance: few; d_gene: -; j_gene: TRBJ1-3; v_gene: TRBV11-2
CDR3aa: CASSFIGTTGELFF; CDR3nt: TGTGCCAGCAGTTTTATAGGGACCACCGGGGAGCTGTTTTTT; abundance: few; d_gene: -; j_gene: TRBJ2-2; v_gene: TRBV27
CDR3aa: CASSPRRSYNEQFF; CDR3nt: TGTGCCAGCAGCCCCCGGCGATCCTACAATGAGCAGTTCTTC; abundance: few; d_gene: -; j_gene: TRBJ2-1; v_gene: TRBV11-1
CDR3aa: CSARDTSSGDVADTQYF; CDR3nt: TGCAGTGCTAGAGATACGTCCTCCGGGGACGTCGCAGATACGCAGTATTTT; abundance: -; d_gene: -; j_gene: TRBJ2-3; v_gene: TRBV20-1
CDR3aa: CSASLLGTTKNIQYF; CDR3nt: TGCAGTGCTAGTTTACTGGGGACGACCAAAAACATTCAGTACTTC; abundance: -; d_gene: -; j_gene: TRBJ2-4; v_gene: TRBV20-1
CDR3aa: CARDSNTGELFF; CDR3nt: TGTGCCAGGGACAGTAACACCGGGGAGCTGTTTTTT; abundance: -; d_gene: -; j_gene: TRBJ2-2; v_gene: TRBV2
CDR3aa: CASSGGWGNYGYTF; CDR3nt: TGTGCCAGCAGTGGAGGTTGGGGGAACTATGGCTACACCTTC; abundance: -; d_gene: -; j_gene: TRBJ1-2; v_gene: TRBV7-6
CDR3aa: CASSLISQGAEYGYTF; CDR3nt: TGTGCCAGCAGTTTAATCTCGCAGGGGGCTGAATATGGCTACACCTTC; abundance: -; d_gene: TRBD1; j_gene: TRBJ1-2; v_gene: TRBV12-3/TRBV12-4
CDR3aa: CATLLTASIGGYTF; CDR3nt: TGTGCCACTCTCCTCACGGCGTCAATAGGGGGCTACACCTTC; abundance: -; d_gene: -; j_gene: TRBJ1-2; v_gene: TRBV2
CDR3aa: CASSNYNEQFF; CDR3nt: TGTGCCAGCAGCAATTACAATGAGCAGTTCTTC; abundance: many; d_gene: -; j_gene: TRBJ2-1; v_gene: TRBV7-2
CDR3aa: CASTRTTSVKETQYF; CDR3nt: TGTGCCAGTACCCGAACGACTAGCGTAAAAGAGACCCAGTACTTC; abundance: few; d_gene: TRBD2; j_gene: TRBJ2-5; v_gene: TRBV19
CDR3aa: CASRVQGASTEAFF; CDR3nt: TGTGCCAGCAGAGTACAGGGGGCGAGCACTGAAGCTTTCTTT; abundance: -; d_gene: TRBD1; j_gene: TRBJ1-1; v_gene: TRBV13
CDR3aa: CSARSQGEAFF; CDR3nt: TGCAGTGCTAGGAGTCAGGGAGAAGCTTTCTTT; abundance: -; d_gene: -; j_gene: TRBJ1-1; v_gene: TRBV20-1
CDR3aa: CAISPGAGELFF; CDR3nt: TGTGCCATCAGCCCTGGGGCCGGGGAGCTGTTTTTT; abundance: few; d_gene: -; j_gene: TRBJ2-2; v_gene: TRBV10-3
CDR3aa: CASSEWVGPGIQPQHF; CDR3nt: TGTGCCAGCAGCGAATGGGTGGGCCCAGGGATCCAGCCCCAGCATTTT; abundance: -; d_gene: -; j_gene: TRBJ1-5; v_gene: TRBV6-1
CDR3aa: CASGARPSF; CDR3nt: TGTGCTAGTGGTGCGCGCCCATCCTTC; abundance: few; d_gene: -; j_gene: TRBJ1-2; v_gene: TRBV12-5
CDR3aa: CASSWGSGRLPQHF; CDR3nt: TGTGCCAGCAGCTGGGGATCGGGGCGGCTGCCCCAGCATTTT; abundance: -; d_gene: -; j_gene: TRBJ1-5; v_gene: TRBV7-2
CDR3aa: CASSRELAGGTDTQYF; CDR3nt: TGTGCCAGCAGTCGAGAACTAGCGGGGGGCACAGATACGCAGTATTTT; abundance: -; d_gene: TRBD2; j_gene: TRBJ2-3; v_gene: TRBV6-4
CDR3aa: CASSQDPQGVDYGYTF; CDR3nt: TGCGCCAGCAGCCAAGATCCACAGGGGGTAGACTATGGCTACACCTTC; abundance: -; d_gene: TRBD1; j_gene: TRBJ1-2; v_gene: TRBV4-1
CDR3aa: CASTLSSGVHPTNTEAFF; CDR3nt: TGTGCCAGCACCCTATCTTCGGGGGTTCACCCGACGAACACTGAAGCTTTCTTT; abundance: many; d_gene: -; j_gene: TRBJ1-1; v_gene: TRBV6-2/TRBV6-3
CDR3aa: CASSLVGTGRGELFF; CDR3nt: TGTGCCAGCAGCTTAGTGGGGACAGGCAGGGGGGAGCTGTTTTTT; abundance: many; d_gene: TRBD1; j_gene: TRBJ2-2; v_gene: TRBV7-8
CDR3aa: CASSHRGAHTEAFF; CDR3nt: TGTGCCAGTAGCCACAGGGGCGCCCACACTGAAGCTTTCTTT; abundance: -; d_gene: TRBD1; j_gene: TRBJ1-1; v_gene: TRBV19
CDR3aa: CASSIGHPTGKKETQYF; CDR3nt: TGTGCCAGTAGTATAGGGCACCCGACAGGGAAAAAGGAGACCCAGTACTTC; abundance: -; d_gene: TRBD1; j_gene: TRBJ2-5; v_gene: TRBV19
CDR3aa: CATSSPGTRSGEKLFF; CDR3nt: TGTGCCACCAGCAGCCCGGGGACCCGTTCCGGTGAAAAACTGTTTTTT; abundance: -; d_gene: -; j_gene: TRBJ1-4; v_gene: TRBV15
CDR3aa: CASSLPLGGTGELFF; CDR3nt: TGTGCCAGTAGTCTTCCTTTGGGGGGAACCGGGGAGCTGTTTTTT; abundance: -; d_gene: -; j_gene: TRBJ2-2; v_gene: TRBV19
CDR3aa: CASSQVSRGRGLGNTEAFF; CDR3nt: TGTGCCAGCAGCCAAGTCTCCAGGGGCAGGGGGCTCGGGAACACTGAAGCTTTCTTT; abundance: -; d_gene: TRBD1; j_gene: TRBJ1-1; v_gene: TRBV3-1
CDR3aa: CASSPSRSGQETQYF; CDR3nt: TGTGCCAGCAGCCCCTCGCGCTCGGGCCAAGAGACCCAGTACTTC; abundance: -; d_gene: -; j_gene: TRBJ2-5; v_gene: TRBV7-9
CDR3aa: CAITKSTGTEAFF; CDR3nt: TGTGCCATCACCAAATCGACAGGAACTGAAGCTTTCTTT; abundance: few; d_gene: -; j_gene: TRBJ1-1; v_gene: TRBV10-3
CDR3aa: CSAKVSTDTQYF; CDR3nt: TGCAGTGCTAAGGTTAGCACAGATACGCAGTATTTT; abundance: -; d_gene: -; j_gene: TRBJ2-3; v_gene: TRBV20-1
CDR3aa: CASRPTNYMNTEAFF; CDR3nt: TGTGCCAGCAGACCGACAAACTACATGAACACTGAAGCTTTCTTT; abundance: many; d_gene: -; j_gene: TRBJ1-1; v_gene: TRBV7-2
CDR3aa: CATSREGNRGQSSYEQYF; CDR3nt: TGTGCCACCAGCAGAGAGGGGAACAGGGGCCAGAGCTCCTACGAGCAGTACTTC; abundance: -; d_gene: TRBD1; j_gene: TRBJ2-7; v_gene: TRBV15
CDR3aa: CASSQDGAYNEQFF; CDR3nt: TGTGCCAGCAGCCAGGACGGAGCCTACAATGAGCAGTTCTTC; abundance: -; d_gene: -; j_gene: TRBJ2-1; v_gene: TRBV7-4
CDR3aa: CASRGLLDTQYF; CDR3nt: TGTGCCAGCCGGGGACTCCTAGATACGCAGTATTTT; abundance: -; d_gene: -; j_gene: TRBJ2-3; v_gene: TRBV6-1
CDR3aa: CASSLGQGDEKLFF; CDR3nt: TGCGCCAGCAGCTTGGGACAGGGTGATGAAAAACTGTTTTTT; abundance: -; d_gene: TRBD1; j_gene: TRBJ1-4; v_gene: TRBV5-1
CDR3aa: CASRKENRNEKLFF; CDR3nt: TGTGCCAGCAGAAAAGAAAACAGGAATGAAAAACTGTTTTTT; abundance: many; d_gene: -; j_gene: TRBJ1-4; v_gene: TRBV7-6
CDR3aa: CASSIGTPVYNEQFF; CDR3nt: TGTGCCAGTAGTATCGGGACACCCGTCTACAATGAGCAGTTCTTC; abundance: -; d_gene: -; j_gene: TRBJ2-1; v_gene: TRBV19
CDR3aa: CASSYSRSTIFRRRLNTEAFF; CDR3nt: TGTGCCAGCAGTTACTCTCGGAGTACGATTTTTAGGAGGAGGCTGAACACTGAAGCTTTCTTT; abundance: few; d_gene: -; j_gene: TRBJ1-1; v_gene: TRBV6-5
CDR3aa: CASTDPGQSQNNYGYTF; CDR3nt: TGTGCCAGTACTGATCCGGGACAGAGCCAAAACAACTATGGCTACACCTTC; abundance: -; d_gene: TRBD1; j_gene: TRBJ1-2; v_gene: TRBV19
CDR3aa: CASSSAAGYTDTQYF; CDR3nt: TGTGCCAGCAGCTCGGCAGCGGGGTACACAGATACGCAGTATTTT; abundance: -; d_gene: TRBD2; j_gene: TRBJ2-3; v_gene: TRBV11-1
CDR3aa: CISVSEAYSTEQYF; CDR3nt: -; abundance: -; d_gene: -; j_gene: TRBJ2-7; v_gene: TRBV7-5
CDR3aa: CASSQGMEGSYGYTF; CDR3nt: TGCGCCAGCAGCCAAGGGATGGAGGGATCCTATGGCTACACCTTC; abundance: -; d_gene: -; j_gene: TRBJ1-2; v_gene: TRBV4-3
CDR3aa: CASSAGRMNTEAFF; CDR3nt: TGTGCCAGCAGCGCGGGACGGATGAACACTGAAGCTTTCTTT; abundance: many; d_gene: -; j_gene: TRBJ1-1; v_gene: TRBV7-6
CDR3aa: CASSTDRVDIQYF; CDR3nt: TGTGCCAGCAGTACCGACAGGGTCGACATTCAGTACTTC; abundance: few; d_gene: TRBD1; j_gene: TRBJ2-4; v_gene: TRBV6-6
CDR3aa: CASSIQGAAYGYTF; CDR3nt: TGTGCCAGCAGTATACAGGGGGCTGCCTATGGCTACACCTTC; abundance: -; d_gene: TRBD1; j_gene: TRBJ1-2; v_gene: TRBV6-1
CDR3aa: CASSLGQWNTEAFF; CDR3nt: TGTGCCAGCAGCTTGGGGCAGTGGAACACTGAAGCTTTCTTT; abundance: -; d_gene: -; j_gene: TRBJ1-1; v_gene: TRBV5-4
CDR3aa: CASSSGTATSYEQYF; CDR3nt: TGTGCCAGCAGCTCTGGGACAGCCACCTCCTACGAGCAGTACTTC; abundance: many; d_gene: TRBD1; j_gene: TRBJ2-7; v_gene: TRBV7-6
CDR3aa: CASSAPVSYNEQFF; CDR3nt: TGTGCCAGCAGCGCCCCGGTGAGCTACAATGAGCAGTTCTTC; abundance: -; d_gene: -; j_gene: TRBJ2-1; v_gene: TRBV9
CDR3aa: CASRPGVLASTEAFF; CDR3nt: TGTGCCAGCAGACCAGGGGTTTTGGCGAGCACTGAAGCTTTCTTT; abundance: many; d_gene: -; j_gene: TRBJ1-1; v_gene: TRBV7-2
CDR3aa: CASSLNHRGPGNTIYF; CDR3nt: TGTGCCAGCAGCCTAAACCACAGGGGGCCTGGAAACACCATATATTTT; abundance: -; d_gene: TRBD1; j_gene: TRBJ1-3; v_gene: TRBV11-3
CDR3aa: CASESDVNTEAFF; CDR3nt: TGTGCTAGTGAGAGCGACGTTAACACTGAAGCTTTCTTT; abundance: once; d_gene: -; j_gene: TRBJ1-1; v_gene: TRBV12-5
CDR3aa: CASVTTGEAPGYTF; CDR3nt: TGTGCCAGCGTAACGACAGGGGAAGCACCTGGCTACACCTTC; abundance: many; d_gene: TRBD1; j_gene: TRBJ1-2; v_gene: TRBV11-2
CDR3aa: CASSFPGTVGNEQFF; CDR3nt: TGTGCCAGCAGCTTCCCGGGTACAGTGGGCAATGAGCAGTTCTTC; abundance: many; d_gene: -; j_gene: TRBJ2-1; v_gene: TRBV7-9
CDR3aa: CASSSPDESSGANVLTF; CDR3nt: TGTGCCAGCAGTTCCCCCGACGAAAGCTCTGGGGCCAACGTCCTGACTTTC; abundance: -; d_gene: -; j_gene: TRBJ2-6; v_gene: TRBV27
CDR3aa: CVSSRVPTDTQYF; CDR3nt: TGTGTCAGCAGCAGGGTCCCCACAGATACGCAGTATTTT; abundance: -; d_gene: -; j_gene: TRBJ2-3; v_gene: TRBV7-2
CDR3aa: CASRMTGESNQPQHF; CDR3nt: TGTGCCAGCAGGATGACAGGGGAAAGCAATCAGCCCCAGCATTTT; abundance: -; d_gene: TRBD1; j_gene: TRBJ1-5; v_gene: TRBV6-2/TRBV6-3
CDR3aa: CASSPQGGNYNEQFF; CDR3nt: TGTGCCAGCAGCCCACAGGGGGGAAACTACAATGAGCAGTTCTTC; abundance: -; d_gene: TRBD1; j_gene: TRBJ2-1; v_gene: TRBV7-9
CDR3aa: CATRERRGDQPQHF; CDR3nt: TGTGCCACCAGGGAACGCAGGGGAGACCAGCCCCAGCATTTT; abundance: -; d_gene: -; j_gene: TRBJ1-5; v_gene: TRBV24-1
CDR3aa: CASVRGTSLTDTQYF; CDR3nt: TGTGCCAGCGTTAGAGGGACTAGCCTCACAGATACGCAGTATTTT; abundance: few; d_gene: TRBD2; j_gene: TRBJ2-3; v_gene: TRBV6-5